Listed here are 12 T cell receptor beta chains from one sample, sequenced in a study of tumor-infiltrating lymphocytes in primary liver carcinoma. A primer in the constant region served to generate TCR beta cDNA from roughly 520 ng of total RNA. Three nested multiplex PCR rounds, a slightly modified ARM-PCR method, built the TCR beta libraries. Investigators reported that the first two PCR rounds, at roughly 10 cycles each, used TRBV1-TRBV30 forward primers with a C-beta reverse primer. MiXCR, applied by TCRdb to the multiplex PCR reads, yields one record per CDR3 protein. The sample includes around 210,000 distinct CDR3 sequences, approximately 65% of them seen just once. Researchers drew blood RNA from unsorted whole blood and extracted germline DNA as well. The sample comprised peripheral blood. The source is an older woman with primary liver carcinoma and hepatitis B virus infection.

There are a few counts of this clonotype. The rearrangement uses TRBV7-9 and TRBJ1-1; no clear D. The CDR3 loop spans 12 amino acids. In germline, CDR1 is SEHNR, CDR2 FQNEAQ (reference sequence). Trimming stripped 5 bases from V and 7 bases from J, with 11 bases between. For the CDR3, the DNA is TGTGCCAGCAGCCCCATTAGTAGTGAAGCTTTCTTT. Translating it yields CASSPISSEAFF.

The chain recombines TRBV6-1 with TRBJ1-5, with a tentative D call TRBD1 (5 bases). V dropped 1 base and J dropped 4 bases, with 8 bases sitting between them. Germline V gene sequence: CDR1 MNHNS, CDR2 SASEGT. The CDR3 has 14 amino acids. CDR3 amino acids: CASSEVAGNQPQHF. The DNA for the CDR3 is TGTGCCAGCAGTGAAGTGGCAGGGAATCAGCCCCAGCATTTT.

Ten or more counts support this clonotype. The V and J genes are TRBV29-1 and TRBJ2-3, with TRBD2 matching 13 bases. Germline lookup yields CDR1 SQVTM and CDR2 ANQGSEA. This CDR3 comprises 15 residues. The J segment lost 1 base and the V segment lost 6 bases, leaving 4 bases of the junction unmatched. This chain's CDR3 is CSVSGLAGGTDTQYF. Here the CDR3 DNA reads TGCAGCGTATCAGGACTAGCGGGAGGCACAGATACGCAGTATTTT.

About this clonotype itself: A read error may be the cause here, since a much bigger clone is one base away. Because the CDR3 is missing its conserved closing phenylalanine or tryptophan, this is likely a read error. The chain joins TRBV7-8 to TRBJ2-5; TRBD2 matches 8 bases. V shed 6 bases, J shed 6 bases, and the junction held 6 bases outside the gene matches. The CDR3 runs to 13 residues. Germline-derived CDR1 and CDR2 are SGHVS and FQNEAQ. CDR3 residues: CASRIGLAKTQYL. CDR3 nucleotides: TGTGCCAGCAGGATCGGACTAGCAAAGACCCAGTACCTC.

Notes on this clonotype: The junction and the germline gene differ at one end; a read error may be behind it. This rearrangement joins TRBV6-5 to TRBJ1-1; 7 bases are shared with TRBD1. Germline V gene data show CDR1 as MNHEY and CDR2 as SVGAGI. The CDR3 covers 14 residues. The CDR3 reads CATSYFGGGAEAFF. CDR3 coding DNA: TGTGCCACCAGTTACTTCGGAGGGGGCGCTGAGGCTTTCTTT.

The chain has TRBV11-3 and TRBJ2-1; 9 bases agree with TRBD2. The CDR3 spans 16 residues. Trimming took 5 bases from V and 3 from J; bases not matched to a gene: 8. Germline-derived CDR1 and CDR2 are SGHNT and YENEEA. CDR3 residues: CASSLISGRLYNEQFF. The CDR3 nucleotides read TGTGCCAGCAGCCTGATTAGCGGGAGACTCTACAATGAGCAGTTCTTC.

This clonotype was detected many times. The chain couples TRBV11-2 to TRBJ2-7, with 8 bases matching TRBD2. Germline V lookup: CDR1 SGHAT, CDR2 FQNNGV. Trimming took 1 base from V and 0 from J; bases not matched to a gene: 2. This CDR3 is built from 15 residues. CDR3 protein: CASSLGSGSSYEQYF. CDR3 DNA sequence: TGTGCCAGCAGCTTAGGGAGCGGGAGCTCCTACGAGCAGTACTTC.

This clonotype was seen a handful of times. Lacking the conserved final phenylalanine or tryptophan, this CDR3 likely reflects a read error. The chain uses TRBV6-5 and TRBJ2-1; D gene ambiguous. CDR1 is MNHEY, CDR2 SVGAGI, per germline. CDR3 size: 13 residues. The V and J ends lost 0 bases and 6 bases respectively, with 6 bases between them. CDR3 sequence: CASSYSVSNEQFL. DNA for the CDR3: TGTGCCAGCAGTTACTCGGTCTCCAATGAGCAGTTCCTC.

In the case of this clonotype: The germline gene is not matched at one end of the junction; a read error may be the cause. The gene calls are TRBV4-1 and TRBJ2-1, with a tentative D call TRBD2 (5 bases). Germline CDR1 MGHRA, CDR2 YSYEKL. This CDR3 is 15 amino acids long. The CDR3 here is CASSAEEISWGEQLF. CDR3 bases: TGCGCCAGTAGCGCTGAGGAGATTAGCTGGGGTGAGCAGCTCTTC.

With regard to this clonotype: It may be a read error: a sequence one base away is much more abundant. The gene calls are TRBV6-2 or TRBV6-3 and TRBJ2-3, with 12 nucleotides matching TRBD2. Trimming removed 8 bases from V and 5 bases from J; junction bases left unmatched: 23. The CDR3 has 20 amino acids. Germline CDR1 and CDR2: MNHEY and SVGEGT. The CDR3 sequence is CASGSTTSGASGRAVDTQYF. Here the CDR3 DNA reads TGTGCCAGCGGTTCCACCACGAGTGGGGCTAGCGGGAGGGCCGTAGATACGCAGTATTTT.

This clonotype has at least ten counts. The chain couples TRBV29-1 to TRBJ2-5; D not certain. The CDR3 has 12 amino acids. Trimming took off 3 bases at V and 6 bases at J, with 11 bases between the two ends. Germline CDR1 reads SQVTM; CDR2 reads ANQGSEA. This CDR3 is CSVESGSKTQYF. For the CDR3, the DNA is TGCAGCGTTGAGTCTGGGTCGAAGACCCAGTACTTC.

This CDR3 is CASIPRDRAVGQPYF. The DNA of the CDR3 is TGTGCCAGCATTCCTCGGGACAGGGCCGTCGGCCAACCATACTTC. The chain carries TRBV12-3 or TRBV12-4 and TRBJ2-7, with TRBD1 identical over 9 bases. V shed 7 bases, J shed 13 bases, and the junction held 20 bases outside the gene matches. This CDR3 contains 15 residues.